The 11 T cell receptor beta chains reported below all come from one sample, sequenced in a study of blood T cell repertoires in COVID-19. Sequenced by immunoSEQ multiplex PCR; TCRdb stores in-frame clones only, minus some. The sample holds 200,000 to 250,000 clones, 75% to 90% seen once. The sample was peripheral blood. The receptors come from a human donor in a cohort sampled during active COVID-19.

The V gene is TRBV5-4, the J gene TRBJ1-2; D not resolved. The CDR3 totals 11 residues. V was trimmed by 5 bases and J by 5 bases, leaving 7 bases between them. The germline gives CDR1 SGHNT, CDR2 YYREEE (reference sequence). The CDR3 protein is CASSSGYGYTF. The CDR3 DNA reads as TGTGCCAGCAGTTCCGGTTATGGCTACACCTTC.

The sample holds one count of this clone. This sequence joins TRBV14 and TRBJ1-1, with a possible D match to TRBD1 (5 bases). V was trimmed by 4 bases and J by 5 bases, leaving 8 bases between them. There are 12 residues in the CDR3. Germline V lookup: CDR1 SGHDN, CDR2 FVKESK. CDR3 sequence (DNA): TGTGCCAGCAGCCTACAGGATACTGAAGCTTTCTTT. Encoded protein: CASSLQDTEAFF.

This clone was detected many times. The chain is built from TRBV27 and TRBJ2-3; 8 nucleotides align to TRBD2. After removal of 8 bases from V and 0 bases from J, the junction contained 13 bases not matched to a gene. Germline CDR1 and CDR2: MNHEY and SMNVEV (reference sequence). This CDR3 has 17 amino acids. In DNA, the CDR3 is TGTGCCAGCGCGCTGACTAGCGTCGTCAGTAGCACAGATACGCAGTATTTT. It codes for CASALTSVVSSTDTQYF.

This clone has only one observation. V usage is TRBV27 and J usage is TRBJ1-6, with 10 nucleotides matching TRBD1. CDR1 and CDR2 (germline): MNHEY, SMNVEV (reference sequence). The J segment lost 2 bases and the V segment lost 6 bases, leaving 4 bases of the junction unmatched. The CDR3 runs 16 residues. CDR3 amino acids: CASRDRGATYNSPLHF. The CDR3 coding sequence is TGTGCCAGCAGGGACAGGGGGGCAACCTATAATTCACCCCTCCACTTT.

The chain has TRBV18 and TRBJ2-7; D is possibly TRBD1 (6 bases). Trimming stripped 3 bases from V and 0 bases from J, with 6 bases between. Germline CDR1 is KGHSH and CDR2 is LQKENI. The CDR3 covers 13 residues. The CDR3 spells CASSPDSSYEQYF. In DNA form, the CDR3 reads TGTGCCAGCTCACCGGACAGCTCCTACGAGCAGTACTTC. Full variable domain (remainder filled in from reference TRBV18 and TRBJ2-7): NAGVMQNPRHLVRRRGQEARLRCSPMKGHSHVYWYRQLPEEGLKFMVYLQKENIIDESGMPKERFSAEFPKEGPSILRIQQVVRGDSAAYFCASSPDSSYEQYFGPGTRLTVT.

This clone was picked up a small number of times. The chain carries TRBV19 and TRBJ1-5; TRBD1 aligns across 7 bases. This CDR3 spans 15 amino acids. Germline-derived CDR1 and CDR2 are LNHDA and SQIVND (reference sequence). The junction had 12 bases not matched to a gene; V was cut back by 7 bases and J by 6 bases. CDR3 sequence reads: CASTPTGSTGQPQHF. CDR3 nucleotide sequence: TGTGCCAGTACCCCGACAGGGTCAACGGGTCAGCCCCAGCATTTT.

Comment on this clone: Other DNA sequences within the sample encode an identical CDR3. This chain joins TRBV3-1 (or the pseudogene TRBV3-2) and TRBJ2-7; 11 positions agree with TRBD1. The CDR3 has 14 residues. Germline V gives CDR1 LGHDT, CDR2 YNNKEL (reference sequence). The V segment lost 4 bases and the J segment 4 bases; nucleotides outside the gene matches: 3. The CDR3 nucleotides read TGTGCCAGCAGCCCCGGGACAGGGGGGTACGAGCAGTACTTC. Amino acids: CASSPGTGGYEQYF.

V gene TRBV3-1 (or the pseudogene TRBV3-2) combines with J gene TRBJ2-3, with TRBD1 identical over 8 bases. Germline CDR1 LGHDT, CDR2 YNNKEL (reference sequence). V was clipped by 1 base and J by 2 bases; unmatched bases: 2. The CDR3 totals 15 residues. This CDR3 reads CASSQGDRPTDTQYF. CDR3 in DNA: TGTGCCAGCAGCCAAGGGGACAGGCCCACAGATACGCAGTATTTT.

The V gene is TRBV28, the J gene TRBJ1-5; the D gene is possibly TRBD1 (5 bases). The CDR3 spans 15 residues. The V end was cut by 6 bases, the J end by 6 bases, with 18 bases between. Germline values: CDR1 MDHEN, CDR2 SYDVKM. As DNA, the CDR3 is TGTGCCAGCAGCCGCCGCGGGGGTGGGCGTCAGCCCCAGCATTTT. Protein sequence: CASSRRGGGRQPQHF.

The gene calls are TRBV6-2 or TRBV6-3 and TRBJ1-2; D remains ambiguous. Germline V gene data show CDR1 as MNHEY and CDR2 as SVGEGT. The CDR3 spans 10 residues. The germline V and J ends were trimmed by 5 bases and 6 bases, with 4 bases remaining between them. In DNA, the CDR3 is TGTGCCAGCAGTCAAAATGGCTACACCTTC. It translates to CASSQNGYTF.

J is TRBJ2-7 and V is TRBV7-3, with 7 bases matching TRBD1. J was trimmed by 4 bases and V by 2 bases; bases with no gene match: 8. Germline V gives CDR1 SGHTA, CDR2 FQGTGA. The CDR3 sequence is 15 residues long. CDR3 sequence: CASSLHGTVSYEQYF. The CDR3, as DNA: TGTGCCAGCAGCTTACACGGGACAGTCTCATACGAGCAGTACTTC.